This T cell receptor beta chain is drawn from a study of blood T cell repertoires in COVID-19. Study as a whole: The United States, Italy and Spain were the sources of the acute and convalescent COVID-19 samples. From T cells, B-cell-depleted T cells, or PBMCs came the material, which was cDNA or gDNA.

Seattle patient enrollment occurred during active infection, with longitudinal follow-up thereafter. Looked up from germline, CDR1 is SQVTM and CDR2 is ANQGSEA. This CDR3 region has 14 residues. V gave up 4 bases and J gave up 0 bases, with 9 bases separating them. Authors' analysis steps: Quantification of nucleated cells was approximated via reference gene primer amplification. Using immunoSEQ multiplex PCR, the repertoire was profiled, and TCRdb retains in-frame clones only, with some absent. V and J calls and clone size are those listed in that table; D and trimming were worked out from the DNA. The sample includes tens of thousands of clones, 91% of them seen just once.

V gene TRBV29-1 combines with J gene TRBJ1-4; D is perhaps TRBD1 (5 bases). Material for sequencing was peripheral blood. The TCR comes from a man between 40 and 49 years old with COVID-19, enrolled during active disease. For the CDR3, the DNA is TGCAGCGTTGGTGGGGCTTCAACTAATGAAAAACTGTTTTTT. Translating it yields CSVGGASTNEKLFF.